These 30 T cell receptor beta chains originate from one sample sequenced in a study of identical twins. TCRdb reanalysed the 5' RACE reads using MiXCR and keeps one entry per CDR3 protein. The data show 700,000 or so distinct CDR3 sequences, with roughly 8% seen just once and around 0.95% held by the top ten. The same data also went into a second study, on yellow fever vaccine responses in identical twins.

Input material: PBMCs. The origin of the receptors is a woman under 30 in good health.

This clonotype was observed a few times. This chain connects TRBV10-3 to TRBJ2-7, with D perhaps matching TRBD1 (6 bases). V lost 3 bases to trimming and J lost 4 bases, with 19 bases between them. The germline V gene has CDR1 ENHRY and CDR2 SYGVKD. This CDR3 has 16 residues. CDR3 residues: CAISDDQDSYIYEQYF. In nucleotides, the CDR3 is TGTGCCATCAGTGACGACCAGGACAGCTATATTTACGAGCAGTACTTC.

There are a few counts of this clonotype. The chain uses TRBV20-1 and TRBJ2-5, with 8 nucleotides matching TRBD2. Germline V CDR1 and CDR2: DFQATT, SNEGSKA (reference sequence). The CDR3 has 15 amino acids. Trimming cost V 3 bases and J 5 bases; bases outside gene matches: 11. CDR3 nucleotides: TGCAGTGCTAGGCCCCCGGGACTAGAGACGGAGACCCAGTACTTC. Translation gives CSARPPGLETETQYF.

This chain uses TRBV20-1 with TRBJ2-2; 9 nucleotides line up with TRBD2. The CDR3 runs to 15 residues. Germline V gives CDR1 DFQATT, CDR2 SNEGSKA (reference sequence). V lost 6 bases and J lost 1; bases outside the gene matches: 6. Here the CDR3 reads CSATLAGLNTGELFF. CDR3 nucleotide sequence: TGCAGTGCCACACTAGCGGGCTTGAACACCGGGGAGCTGTTTTTT.

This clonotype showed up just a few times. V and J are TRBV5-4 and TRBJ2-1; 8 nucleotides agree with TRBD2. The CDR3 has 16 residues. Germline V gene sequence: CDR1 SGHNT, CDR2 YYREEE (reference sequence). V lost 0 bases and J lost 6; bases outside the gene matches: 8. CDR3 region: CASSLGIQRGPNEQFF. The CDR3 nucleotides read TGTGCCAGCAGCTTGGGGATCCAGCGGGGGCCCAATGAGCAGTTCTTC.

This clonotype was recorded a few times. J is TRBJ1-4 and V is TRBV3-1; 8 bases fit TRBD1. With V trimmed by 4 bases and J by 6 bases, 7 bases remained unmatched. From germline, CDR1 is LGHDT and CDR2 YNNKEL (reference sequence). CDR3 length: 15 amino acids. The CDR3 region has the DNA TGTGCCAGCAGCCTCTGGACAGGGCGGGATGAAAAACTGTTTTTT. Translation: CASSLWTGRDEKLFF. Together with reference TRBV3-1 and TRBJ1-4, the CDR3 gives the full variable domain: DTAVSQTPKYLVTQMGNDKSIKCEQNLGHDTMYWYKQDSKKFLKIMFSYNNKELIINETVPNRFSPKSPDKAHLNLHINSLELGDSAVYFCASSLWTGRDEKLFFGSGTQLSVL.

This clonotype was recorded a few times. The CDR3: CASSFGLAGAYEQYF. CDR3 DNA: TGTGCCAGCAGCTTCGGGCTAGCGGGAGCCTACGAGCAGTACTTC. The V gene is TRBV7-8, the J gene TRBJ2-7; 10 bases match TRBD2. The germline CDR1 and CDR2 sequences are SGHVS and FQNEAQ. This CDR3 has 15 amino acids. The V and J ends lost 3 bases and 2 bases, in that order; junction bases with no gene match: 4.

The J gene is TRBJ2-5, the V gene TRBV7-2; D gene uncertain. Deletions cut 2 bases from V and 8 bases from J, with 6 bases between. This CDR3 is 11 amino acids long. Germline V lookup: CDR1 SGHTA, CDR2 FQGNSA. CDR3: CASSLSATQYF. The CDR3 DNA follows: TGTGCCAGCAGCTTATCTGCCACCCAGTACTTC.

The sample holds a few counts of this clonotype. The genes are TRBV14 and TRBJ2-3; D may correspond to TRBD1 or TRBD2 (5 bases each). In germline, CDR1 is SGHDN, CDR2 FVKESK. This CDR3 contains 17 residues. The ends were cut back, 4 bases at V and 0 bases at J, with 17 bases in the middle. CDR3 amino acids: CASSPLRVGVSTDTQYF. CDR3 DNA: TGTGCCAGCAGCCCACTAAGAGTGGGGGTTAGCACAGATACGCAGTATTTT.

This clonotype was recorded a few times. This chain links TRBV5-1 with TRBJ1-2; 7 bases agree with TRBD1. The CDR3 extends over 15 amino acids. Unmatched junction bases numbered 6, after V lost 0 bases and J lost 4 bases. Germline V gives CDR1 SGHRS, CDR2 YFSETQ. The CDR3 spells CASSLGDRELYGYTF. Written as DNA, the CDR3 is TGCGCCAGCAGCTTGGGGGACAGAGAGCTCTATGGCTACACCTTC.

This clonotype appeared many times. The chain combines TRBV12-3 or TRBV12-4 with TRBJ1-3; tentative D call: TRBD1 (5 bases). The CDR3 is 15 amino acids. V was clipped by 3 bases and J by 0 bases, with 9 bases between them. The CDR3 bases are TGTGCCAGCAGTTTGGGGGGTGCCTCTGGAAACACCATATATTTT. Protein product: CASSLGGASGNTIYF.

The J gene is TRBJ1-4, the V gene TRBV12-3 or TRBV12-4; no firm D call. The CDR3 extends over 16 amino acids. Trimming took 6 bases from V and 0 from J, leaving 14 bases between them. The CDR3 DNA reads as TGTGCCAGCAGCTCCTCCTACAGAGCAACTAATGAAAAACTGTTTTTT. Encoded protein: CASSSSYRATNEKLFF.

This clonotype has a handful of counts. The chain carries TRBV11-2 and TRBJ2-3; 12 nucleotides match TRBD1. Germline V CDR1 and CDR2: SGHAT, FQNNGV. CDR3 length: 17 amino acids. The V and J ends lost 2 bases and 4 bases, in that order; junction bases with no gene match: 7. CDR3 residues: CASSLYRGQGASDTQYF. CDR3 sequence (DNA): TGTGCCAGCAGCTTATATCGGGGACAGGGGGCCTCAGATACGCAGTATTTT.

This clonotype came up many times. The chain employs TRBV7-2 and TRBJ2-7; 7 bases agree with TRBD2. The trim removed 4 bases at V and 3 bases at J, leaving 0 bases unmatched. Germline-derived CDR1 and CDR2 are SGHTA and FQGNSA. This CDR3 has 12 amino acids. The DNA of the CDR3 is TGTGCCAGCAGCTCTAGCGGCTACGAGCAGTACTTC. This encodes CASSSSGYEQYF.

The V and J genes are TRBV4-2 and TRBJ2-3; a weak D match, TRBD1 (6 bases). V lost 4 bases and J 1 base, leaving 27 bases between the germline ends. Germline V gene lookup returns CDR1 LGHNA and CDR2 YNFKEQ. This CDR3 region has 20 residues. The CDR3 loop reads CASSRKGEFSGSFGTDTQYF. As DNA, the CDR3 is TGTGCCAGCAGCCGCAAGGGGGAGTTCAGCGGTAGTTTTGGCACAGATACGCAGTATTTT.

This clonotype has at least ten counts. The CDR3 nucleotides read TGTGCCAGCAGCTTAGATCGGGACAGGCCCTACGAGCAGTACTTC. This gives the protein CASSLDRDRPYEQYF. The V call is TRBV7-9, the J call TRBJ2-7; 8 bases fit TRBD1. The J segment lost 2 bases and the V segment lost 1 base, leaving 4 bases of the junction unmatched. The CDR3 runs 15 residues. The germline CDR1 and CDR2 sequences are SEHNR and FQNEAQ (reference sequence).

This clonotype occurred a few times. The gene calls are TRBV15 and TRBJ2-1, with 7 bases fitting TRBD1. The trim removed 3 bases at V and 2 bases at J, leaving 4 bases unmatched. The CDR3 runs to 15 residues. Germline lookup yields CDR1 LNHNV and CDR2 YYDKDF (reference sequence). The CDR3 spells CATSSTGAPYNEQFF. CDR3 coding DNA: TGTGCCACCAGCAGTACAGGGGCCCCCTACAATGAGCAGTTCTTC.

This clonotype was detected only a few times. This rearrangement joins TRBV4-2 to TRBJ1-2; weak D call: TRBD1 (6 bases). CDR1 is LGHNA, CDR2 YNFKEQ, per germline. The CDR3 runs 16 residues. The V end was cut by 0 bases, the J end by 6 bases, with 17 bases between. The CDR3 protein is CASSQEGFGTGNGYTF. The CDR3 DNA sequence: TGTGCCAGCAGCCAAGAGGGCTTTGGAACAGGGAATGGCTACACCTTC.

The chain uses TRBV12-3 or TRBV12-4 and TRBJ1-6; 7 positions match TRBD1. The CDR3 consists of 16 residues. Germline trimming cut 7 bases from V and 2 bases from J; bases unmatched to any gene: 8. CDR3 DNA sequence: TGTGCCAGCACCGACCACAGGGGAACCTATAATTCACCCCTCCACTTT. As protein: CASTDHRGTYNSPLHF.

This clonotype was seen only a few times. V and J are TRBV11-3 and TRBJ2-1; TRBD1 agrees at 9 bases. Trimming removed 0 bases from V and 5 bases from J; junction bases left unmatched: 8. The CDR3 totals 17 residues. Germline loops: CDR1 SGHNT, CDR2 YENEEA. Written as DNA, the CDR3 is TGTGCCAGCAGCTTAGACACCGGGACAGGGCAGGACAATGAGCAGTTCTTC. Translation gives CASSLDTGTGQDNEQFF.

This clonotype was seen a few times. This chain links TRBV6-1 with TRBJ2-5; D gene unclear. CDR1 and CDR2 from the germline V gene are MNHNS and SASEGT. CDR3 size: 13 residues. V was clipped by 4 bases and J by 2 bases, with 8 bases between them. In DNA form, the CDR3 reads TGTGCCAGCAGTGCCCAGAGTCAAGAGACCCAGTACTTC. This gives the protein CASSAQSQETQYF.

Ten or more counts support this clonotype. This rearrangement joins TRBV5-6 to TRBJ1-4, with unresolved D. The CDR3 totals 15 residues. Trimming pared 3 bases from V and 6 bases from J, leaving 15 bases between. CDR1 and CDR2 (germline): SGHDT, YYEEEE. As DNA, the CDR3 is TGTGCCAGCAGCTCCCTGACATTCCGGTATGAAAAACTGTTTTTT. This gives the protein CASSSLTFRYEKLFF.

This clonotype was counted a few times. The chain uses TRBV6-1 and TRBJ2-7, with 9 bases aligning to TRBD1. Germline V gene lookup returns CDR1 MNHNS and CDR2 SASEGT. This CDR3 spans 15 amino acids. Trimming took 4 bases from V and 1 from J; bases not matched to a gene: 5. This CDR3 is CASSGSGTGSYEQYF. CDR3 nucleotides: TGTGCCAGCAGTGGGTCCGGGACAGGGTCCTACGAGCAGTACTTC.

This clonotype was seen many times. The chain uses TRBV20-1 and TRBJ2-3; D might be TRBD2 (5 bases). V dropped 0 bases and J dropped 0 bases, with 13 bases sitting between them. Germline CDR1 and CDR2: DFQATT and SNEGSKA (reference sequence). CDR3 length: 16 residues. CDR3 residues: CSARDPSGTSTDTQYF. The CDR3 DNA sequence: TGCAGTGCTAGAGATCCCAGCGGAACTAGCACAGATACGCAGTATTTT.

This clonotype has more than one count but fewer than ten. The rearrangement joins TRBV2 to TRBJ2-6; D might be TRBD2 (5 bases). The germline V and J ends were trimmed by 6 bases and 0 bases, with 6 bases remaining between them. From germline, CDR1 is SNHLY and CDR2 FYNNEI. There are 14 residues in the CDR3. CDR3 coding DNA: TGTGCCAGCAGCGGGATCTCTGGGGCCAACGTCCTGACTTTC. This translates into CASSGISGANVLTF.

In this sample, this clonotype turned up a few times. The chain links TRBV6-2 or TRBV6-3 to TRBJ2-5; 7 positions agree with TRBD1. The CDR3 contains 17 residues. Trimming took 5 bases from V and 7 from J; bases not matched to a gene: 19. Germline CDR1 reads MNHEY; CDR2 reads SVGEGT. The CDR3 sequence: CASSASMPTGPTGTQYF. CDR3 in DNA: TGTGCCAGCAGTGCGTCAATGCCGACAGGGCCTACGGGGACCCAGTACTTC.

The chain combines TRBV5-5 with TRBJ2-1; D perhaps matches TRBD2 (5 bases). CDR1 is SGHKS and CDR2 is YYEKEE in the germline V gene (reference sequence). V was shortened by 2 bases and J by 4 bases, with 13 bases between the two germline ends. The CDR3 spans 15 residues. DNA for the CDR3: TGTGCCAGCAGCTTCTCGGACTCACTATACAATGAGCAGTTCTTC. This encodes CASSFSDSLYNEQFF.

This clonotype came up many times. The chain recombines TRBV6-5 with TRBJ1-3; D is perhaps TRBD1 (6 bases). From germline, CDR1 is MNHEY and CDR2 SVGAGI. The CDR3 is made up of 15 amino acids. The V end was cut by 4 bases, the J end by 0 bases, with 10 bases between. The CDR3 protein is CASSFQGISGNTIYF. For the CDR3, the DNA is TGTGCCAGCAGTTTTCAGGGGATCTCTGGAAACACCATATATTTT.

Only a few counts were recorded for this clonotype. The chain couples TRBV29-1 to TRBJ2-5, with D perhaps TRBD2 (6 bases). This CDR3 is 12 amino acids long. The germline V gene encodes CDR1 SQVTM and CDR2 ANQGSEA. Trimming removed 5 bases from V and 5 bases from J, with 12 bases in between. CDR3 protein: CSVRWGEETQYF. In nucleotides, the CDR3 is TGCAGCGTTCGATGGGGGGAGGAGACCCAGTACTTC. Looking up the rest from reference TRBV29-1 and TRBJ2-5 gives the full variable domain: SAVISQKPSRDICQRGTSLTIQCQVDSQVTMMFWYRQQPGQSLTLIATANQGSEATYESGFVIDKFPISRPNLTFSTLTVSNMSPEDSSIYLCSVRWGEETQYFGPGTRLLVL.

CDR3 nucleotides: TGTGCCACCAGCAGAGATGCGGATACGCAGTATTTT. It yields the protein CATSRDADTQYF. The chain joins TRBV15 to TRBJ2-3; D is undetermined. V dropped 0 bases and J dropped 6 bases, with 4 bases sitting between them. The CDR3 is made up of 12 amino acids. Germline-derived CDR1 and CDR2 are LNHNV and YYDKDF (reference sequence).

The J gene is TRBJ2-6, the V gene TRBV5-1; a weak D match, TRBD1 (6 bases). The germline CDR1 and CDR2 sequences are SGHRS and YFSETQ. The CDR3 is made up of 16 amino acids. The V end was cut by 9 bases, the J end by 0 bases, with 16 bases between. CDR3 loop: CAIPHRGISGANVLTF. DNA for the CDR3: TGCGCCATTCCTCATAGGGGGATCTCTGGGGCCAACGTCCTGACTTTC.